A selection of T cell receptor beta chains follows, all from one sample in a study of T cell responses to AZD1222 COVID-19 vaccine. Sequenced by immunoSEQ multiplex PCR; TCRdb stores in-frame clones only, minus some. Among 140,000 or so clones listed, around nine tenths were seen once. The starting material was peripheral blood, obtained 28 days after the second AZD1222 dose. All receptors come from an adult who received the AZD1222 COVID-19 vaccine. CDR3s include the opening cysteine and the closing phenylalanine or tryptophan. Each record gives: D gene, J gene, V gene, clone size, CDR3 protein, CDR3 DNA. D genes are given only for firm matches. Clone size is given for some rows only: seen once, a few or many times, or a class if the clone is expanded.

>.|TRBJ2-2|TRBV3-1/TRBV3-2|few
CASSPWGVTGELFF
TGTGCCAGCAGCCCCTGGGGGGTGACCGGGGAGCTGTTTTTT
>TRBD2|TRBJ2-7|TRBV3-1/TRBV3-2|.
CASSQGSAGGSYEQYF
TGTGCCAGCAGCCAAGGGTCGGCGGGGGGCTCCTACGAGCAGTACTTC
>.|TRBJ1-2|TRBV24-1|.
CATSELQGLGYTF
TGTGCCACCAGTGAATTACAGGGCCTAGGCTACACCTTC
>TRBD1|TRBJ1-5|TRBV6-5|.
CASSSLGQNQPQHF
TGTGCCAGCAGTTCCCTGGGACAGAATCAGCCCCAGCATTTT
>TRBD2|TRBJ2-1|TRBV5-1|.
CASSLTGGSSYNEQFF
TGCGCCAGCAGCTTGACTGGCGGGAGCTCCTACAATGAGCAGTTCTTC
>.|TRBJ2-7|TRBV5-4|.
CASSGQMTYEQYF
TGTGCCAGCAGCGGACAGATGACCTACGAGCAGTACTTC
>.|TRBJ2-4|TRBV3-1/TRBV3-2|.
CASSQGAAGGVAKNIQYF
TGTGCCAGCAGCCAAGGGGCGGCGGGTGGGGTAGCCAAAAACATTCAGTACTTC
>.|TRBJ2-3|TRBV9|.
CASSVDSGSVTDTQYF
TGTGCCAGCAGCGTAGATTCTGGCAGTGTCACAGATACGCAGTATTTT
>TRBD2|TRBJ2-2|TRBV27|.
CASSFQFEASGGTGELFF
TGTGCCAGCAGTTTTCAGTTCGAGGCTAGCGGGGGCACCGGGGAGCTGTTTTTT
>TRBD1|TRBJ1-2|TRBV28|.
CASTRTGVGGYTF
TGTGCCAGCACCCGGACAGGGGTGGGTGGCTACACCTTC
>TRBD1|TRBJ2-2|TRBV4-3|.
CASSQETGANTGELFF
TGCGCCAGCAGCCAAGAAACAGGGGCGAACACCGGGGAGCTGTTTTTT
>TRBD1|TRBJ1-1|TRBV29-1|.
CSATPGQGTEAFF
TGCAGCGCTACCCCGGGACAGGGCACTGAAGCTTTCTTT
>.|TRBJ1-3|TRBV6-5|.
CASSYSVGGNTIYF
TGTGCCAGCAGTTACTCGGTCGGGGGAAACACCATATATTTT
>.|TRBJ2-7|TRBV28|.
CASSLDGRGDEQYF
TGTGCCAGCAGTTTAGACGGTAGAGGGGACGAGCAGTACTTC
>TRBD2|TRBJ2-3|TRBV4-2|.
CASSQRLAGRRDTDTQYF
TGTGCCAGCAGCCAGAGACTAGCGGGGCGGAGGGACACAGATACGCAGTATTTT
>TRBD1|TRBJ1-1|TRBV7-8|.
CASSSKTGDTEAFF
TGTGCCAGCAGCTCGAAGACAGGGGATACTGAAGCTTTCTTT
>.|TRBJ1-4|TRBV6-5|.
CASSLRASTNEKLFF
TGTGCCAGCAGCCTCAGGGCATCAACTAATGAAAAACTGTTTTTT
>.|TRBJ2-7|TRBV3-1/TRBV3-2|.
CASSYTGVSMYEQYF
TGTGCCAGCAGCTATACAGGCGTCTCTATGTACGAGCAGTACTTC
>.|TRBJ1-2|TRBV3-1/TRBV3-2|.
CASSRQANYGYTF
TGTGCCAGCAGCCGCCAGGCTAACTATGGCTACACCTTC
>TRBD1|TRBJ1-4|TRBV27|.
CASGNRGRGEKLFF
TGTGCCAGCGGAAACAGGGGGCGCGGGGAAAAACTGTTTTTT
>TRBD2|TRBJ2-7|TRBV3-1/TRBV3-2|.
CASRLRAGGQEQYF
TGTGCCAGCAGACTCAGAGCGGGGGGGCAAGAGCAGTACTTC
>.|TRBJ1-1|TRBV11-1|.
CASSLAATRGSTEAFF
TGTGCCAGCAGCTTAGCCGCCACCCGAGGGAGCACTGAAGCTTTCTTT
>.|TRBJ1-1|TRBV12-3/TRBV12-4|.
CASSFVANTEAFF
TGTGCCAGCAGTTTTGTGGCGAACACTGAAGCTTTCTTT
>.|TRBJ1-3|TRBV12-3/TRBV12-4|.
CASTRMDTIYF
TGTGCCAGCACCCGGATGGACACCATATATTTT
>TRBD1|TRBJ2-1|TRBV6-2/TRBV6-3|.
CASSYRTGTGDNEQFF
TGTGCCAGCAGTTACCGAACCGGGACAGGGGACAATGAGCAGTTCTTC
>.|TRBJ1-1|TRBV28|.
CASSLWGDRAFF
TGTGCCAGCAGTTTATGGGGGGACCGGGCTTTCTTT
>TRBD2|TRBJ2-4|TRBV7-2|.
CASSSRQAGELYF
TGTGCCAGCAGCTCCCGGCAAGCGGGGGAACTGTACTTC
>.|TRBJ1-4|TRBV19|.
CASTRDLNEKLFF
TGTGCCAGTACCAGGGACCTGAATGAAAAACTGTTTTTT
>.|TRBJ2-1|TRBV3-1/TRBV3-2|.
CASRSGTRSYNEQFF
TGTGCCAGCAGGTCCGGGACTCGCTCCTACAATGAGCAGTTCTTC
>.|TRBJ1-6|TRBV10-3|few
CAISPGRAPLHF
TGTGCCATCAGCCCAGGGCGGGCGCCCCTCCACTTT
>TRBD1|TRBJ1-1|TRBV7-2|once
CASSPRDRVNTEAFF
TGTGCCAGCAGCCCACGGGACAGGGTGAACACTGAAGCTTTCTTT
>.|TRBJ1-6|TRBV28|.
CASSGGPVINVQSSYNSPLHF
TGTGCCAGCAGCGGGGGACCAGTAATTAACGTCCAGAGCTCCTATAATTCACCCCTCCACTTT
>.|TRBJ1-3|TRBV5-5|.
CASSFSGGNTIYF
TGTGCCAGCAGCTTTTCCGGAGGAAACACCATATATTTT
>.|TRBJ2-7|TRBV30|.
CAWSVRHLYEQYF
TGTGCCTGGAGTGTACGCCACCTCTACGAGCAGTACTTC
>TRBD1|TRBJ1-5|TRBV6-5|.
CASMVDRGEGQPQHF
TGTGCCAGCATGGTGGACAGGGGCGAGGGACAGCCCCAGCATTTT
>TRBD1|TRBJ2-7|TRBV5-8|.
CASSAGQGFHEQYF
TGTGCCAGCAGCGCAGGACAGGGGTTCCACGAGCAGTACTTC
>.|TRBJ1-6|TRBV15|.
CATATGVSSPLHF
TGTGCCACTGCGACGGGGGTCAGCTCACCCCTCCACTTT
>.|TRBJ1-5|TRBV19|.
CASSGRDPGRFNQPQHF
TGTGCCAGTAGTGGGCGCGACCCGGGGCGCTTCAATCAGCCCCAGCATTTT
>TRBD1|TRBJ2-1|TRBV12-5|.
CASGLGWTGNEQFF
TGTGCTAGTGGTTTGGGATGGACAGGGAATGAGCAGTTCTTC
>TRBD1|TRBJ1-2|TRBV12-3/TRBV12-4|.
CASSLTGDGYTF
TGTGCCAGCAGTTTAACAGGGGATGGCTACACCTTC
>.|TRBJ1-2|TRBV27|.
CASSLNLRAPNYGYTF
TGTGCCAGCAGTTTAAATTTACGGGCCCCCAACTATGGCTACACCTTC
>.|TRBJ1-1|TRBV7-8|.
CASSLTQGGTEAFF
TGTGCCAGCAGCTTGACACAGGGCGGGACTGAAGCTTTCTTT
>.|TRBJ1-5|TRBV5-6|.
CASSLDGMGDRPQHF
TGTGCCAGCAGCTTGGATGGGATGGGGGATCGGCCCCAGCATTTT
>TRBD1|TRBJ2-2|TRBV27|few
CASRRTGEGGELFF
TGTGCCAGCAGACGGACAGGGGAGGGCGGGGAGCTGTTTTTT
>.|TRBJ2-5|TRBV14|few
CASSQASAFSTQYF
TGTGCCAGCAGCCAGGCCAGCGCCTTTTCAACCCAGTACTTC
>.|TRBJ2-2|TRBV10-3|once
CAIRPGLHTGELFF
TGTGCCATCAGACCGGGGCTACACACCGGGGAGCTGTTTTTT
>TRBD1|TRBJ2-5|TRBV6-5|.
CASRRGPQETQYF
TGTGCCAGCAGGAGGGGGCCCCAAGAGACCCAGTACTTC
>.|TRBJ1-3|TRBV19|few
CASSQSHPGRRGNTIYF
TGTGCCAGTAGTCAAAGCCACCCGGGACGACGAGGAAACACCATATATTTT
>.|TRBJ1-5|TRBV7-9|.
CASSLAQGIYSNQPQHF
TGTGCCAGCAGCTTAGCGCAGGGGATTTATAGCAATCAGCCCCAGCATTTT
>TRBD1|TRBJ1-2|TRBV30|.
CAWNPRDRVVGYTF
TGTGCCTGGAATCCCCGGGACAGGGTAGTTGGCTACACCTTC
>.|TRBJ1-5|TRBV28|.
CASTYSPIEPQHF
TGTGCCAGCACTTACTCCCCAATTGAGCCCCAGCATTTT
>.|TRBJ2-5|TRBV7-2|.
CASSLAGRETQYF
TGTGCCAGCAGCTTAGCAGGGAGGGAGACCCAGTACTTC
>TRBD2|TRBJ2-1|TRBV19|.
CASSFSFSGSYNEQFF
TGTGCCAGTAGTTTTAGCTTTAGCGGGAGTTACAATGAGCAGTTCTTC
>TRBD2|TRBJ2-5|TRBV9|.
CASSVGAGGLQETQYF
TGTGCCAGCAGCGTAGGAGCGGGGGGGCTTCAAGAGACCCAGTACTTC
>.|TRBJ1-1|TRBV24-1|.
CATSDLADTEAFF
TGTGCCACCAGTGATTTGGCAGACACTGAAGCTTTCTTT
>.|TRBJ1-5|TRBV18|few
CASSPIQGTNQPQHF
TGTGCCAGCTCACCAATCCAGGGAACCAATCAGCCCCAGCATTTT
>TRBD2|TRBJ2-3|TRBV24-1|once
CATSDSTSGGDTQYF
TGTGCCACCAGTGACTCGACTAGCGGGGGAGATACGCAGTATTTT
>TRBD1|TRBJ1-2|TRBV29-1|once
CSVDAGQRGWGYTF
TGCAGCGTTGACGCGGGACAGCGTGGATGGGGCTACACCTTC
>.|TRBJ2-5|TRBV30|.
CAQGTGLGETQYF
TGTGCCCAGGGAACAGGGCTGGGCGAGACCCAGTACTTC
>TRBD2|TRBJ2-3|TRBV27|few
CASRPPGGGAGVLWYF
TGTGCCAGCAGACCACCAGGCGGGGGGGCCGGAGTCCTTTGGTATTTT